Sequencing of this T cell receptor (beta chain) was carried out in a study of blood T cell repertoires in COVID-19. The CDR3 length is 14 residues. The germline V and J ends were trimmed by 7 bases and 3 bases, with 18 bases remaining between them. The germline gives CDR1 SQVTM, CDR2 ANQGSEA. TCRdb keeps only in-frame clones here, not all; method: immunoSEQ multiplex PCR. Among roughly 180,000 clones listed, approximately 77% were seen once. The sample taken for sequencing was PBMCs or T cells enriched from blood (not recorded which). This clonotype was obtained from a man in his 60s who had recovered from COVID-19. The V and J genes are TRBV29-1 and TRBJ1-1; D not resolved. The CDR3 DNA follows: TGCAGCGCTAAGGGAGGCACTGGGTACACTGAAGCTTTCTTT. Protein product: CSAKGGTGYTEAFF.